The present T cell receptor (beta chain) was sequenced within a study of blood T cell repertoires in COVID-19. V gave up 5 bases and J gave up 8 bases; unmatched junction bases: 11. The CDR3 sequence is 16 residues long. The germline CDR1 and CDR2 sequences are MDHEN and SYDVKM. Some clones are missing from TCRdb's copy, which holds only in-frame ones; the method was immunoSEQ multiplex PCR. The table includes some 42,000 clones, roughly nine tenths detected once. Specimen: peripheral blood. This TCR derives from a man aged 45-65 years with active COVID-19. The chain links TRBV28 to TRBJ1-6; 8 bases map to TRBD1. In DNA form, the CDR3 reads TGTGCCAGCAGTCCACACTCGACAGGGGATTATTCACCCCTCCACTTT. Its protein product is CASSPHSTGDYSPLHF.